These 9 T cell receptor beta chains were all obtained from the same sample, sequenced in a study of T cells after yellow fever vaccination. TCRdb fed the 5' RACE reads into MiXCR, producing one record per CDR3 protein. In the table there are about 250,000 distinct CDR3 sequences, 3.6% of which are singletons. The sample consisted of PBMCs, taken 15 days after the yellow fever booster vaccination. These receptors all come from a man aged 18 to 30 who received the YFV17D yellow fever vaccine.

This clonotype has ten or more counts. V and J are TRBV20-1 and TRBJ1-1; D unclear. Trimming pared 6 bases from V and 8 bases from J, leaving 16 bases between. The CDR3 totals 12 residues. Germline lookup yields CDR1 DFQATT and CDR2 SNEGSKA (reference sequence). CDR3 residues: CSARLGEREAFF. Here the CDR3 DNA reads TGCAGTGCCCGGCTCGGGGAGAGGGAAGCTTTCTTT.

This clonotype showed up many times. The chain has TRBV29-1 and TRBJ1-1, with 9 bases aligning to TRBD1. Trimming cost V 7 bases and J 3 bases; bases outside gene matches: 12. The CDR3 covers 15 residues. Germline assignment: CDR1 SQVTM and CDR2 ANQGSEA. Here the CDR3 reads CSASGQGLVHTEAFF. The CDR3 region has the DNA TGCAGCGCTTCGGGACAGGGTTTAGTGCACACTGAAGCTTTCTTT.

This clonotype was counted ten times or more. DNA of the CDR3: TGCAGTGTAGATCGGCAGACCTACCTCACTAACTATGGCTACACCTTC. This translates into CSVDRQTYLTNYGYTF. The chain joins TRBV20-1 to TRBJ1-2; D unclear. The V end lost 7 bases, the J end lost 0 bases, and 21 bases lay between the germline ends. CDR3 length: 16 residues. Germline values: CDR1 DFQATT, CDR2 SNEGSKA (reference sequence).

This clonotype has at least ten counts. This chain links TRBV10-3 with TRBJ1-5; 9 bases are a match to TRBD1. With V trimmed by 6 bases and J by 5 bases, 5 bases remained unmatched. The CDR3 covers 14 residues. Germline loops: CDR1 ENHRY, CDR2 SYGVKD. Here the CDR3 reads CAISAGQGDQPQHF. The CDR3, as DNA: TGTGCCATCAGCGCGGGACAGGGTGATCAGCCCCAGCATTTT.

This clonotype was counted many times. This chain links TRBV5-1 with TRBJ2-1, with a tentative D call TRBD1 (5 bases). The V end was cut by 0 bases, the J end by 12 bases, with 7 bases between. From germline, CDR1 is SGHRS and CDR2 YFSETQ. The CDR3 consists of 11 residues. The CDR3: CASSLEGAQFF. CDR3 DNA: TGCGCCAGCAGCTTGGAAGGGGCGCAGTTCTTC.

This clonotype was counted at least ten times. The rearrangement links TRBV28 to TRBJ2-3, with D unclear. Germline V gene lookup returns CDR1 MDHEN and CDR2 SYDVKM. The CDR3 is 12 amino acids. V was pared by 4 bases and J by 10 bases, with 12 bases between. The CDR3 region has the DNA TGTGCCAGCAGTTCTGCAGTGGGTCCGCAGTATTTT. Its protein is CASSSAVGPQYF.

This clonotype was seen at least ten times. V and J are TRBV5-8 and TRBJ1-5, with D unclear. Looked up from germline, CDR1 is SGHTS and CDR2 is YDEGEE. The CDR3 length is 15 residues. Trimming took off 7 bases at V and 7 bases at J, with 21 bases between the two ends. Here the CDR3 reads CASANRAESLQPQHF. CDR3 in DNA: TGTGCCAGCGCAAACCGGGCTGAGAGCCTACAGCCCCAGCATTTT. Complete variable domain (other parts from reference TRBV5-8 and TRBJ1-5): EAGVTQSPTHLIKTRGQQATLRCSPISGHTSVYWYQQALGLGLQFLLWYDEGEERNRGNFPPRFSGRQFPNYSSELNVNALELEDSALYLCASANRAESLQPQHFGDGTRLSIL.

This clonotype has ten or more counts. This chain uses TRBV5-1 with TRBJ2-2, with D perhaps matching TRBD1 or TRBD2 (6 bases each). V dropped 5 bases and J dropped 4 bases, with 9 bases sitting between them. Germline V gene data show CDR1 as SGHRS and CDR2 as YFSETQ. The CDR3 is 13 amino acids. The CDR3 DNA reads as TGCGCCAGCAGTTCGGGGGCCACCGGGGAGCTGTTTTTT. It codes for CASSSGATGELFF.

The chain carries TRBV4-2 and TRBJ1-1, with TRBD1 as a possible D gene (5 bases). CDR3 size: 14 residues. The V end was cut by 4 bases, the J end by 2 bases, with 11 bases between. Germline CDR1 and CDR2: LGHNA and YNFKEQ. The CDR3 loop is CASSPRQFNTEAFF. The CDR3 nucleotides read TGTGCCAGCAGCCCCCGACAGTTTAACACTGAAGCTTTCTTT.